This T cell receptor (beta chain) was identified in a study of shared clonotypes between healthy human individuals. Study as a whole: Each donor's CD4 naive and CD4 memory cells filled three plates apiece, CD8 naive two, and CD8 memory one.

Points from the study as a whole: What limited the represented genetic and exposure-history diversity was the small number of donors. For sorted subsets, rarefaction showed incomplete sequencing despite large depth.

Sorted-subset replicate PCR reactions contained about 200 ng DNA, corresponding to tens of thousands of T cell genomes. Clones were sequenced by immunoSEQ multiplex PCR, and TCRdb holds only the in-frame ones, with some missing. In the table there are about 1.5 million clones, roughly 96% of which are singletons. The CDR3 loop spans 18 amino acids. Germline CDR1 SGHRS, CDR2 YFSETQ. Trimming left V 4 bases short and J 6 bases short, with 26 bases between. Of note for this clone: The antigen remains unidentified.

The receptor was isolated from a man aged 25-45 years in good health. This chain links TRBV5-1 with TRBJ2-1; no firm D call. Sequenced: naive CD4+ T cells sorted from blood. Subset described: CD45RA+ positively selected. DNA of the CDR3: TGCGCCAGCAGCGTCAACCCAGTGGGCAGCCGAGGACCCAATGAGCAGTTCTTC. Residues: CASSVNPVGSRGPNEQFF.